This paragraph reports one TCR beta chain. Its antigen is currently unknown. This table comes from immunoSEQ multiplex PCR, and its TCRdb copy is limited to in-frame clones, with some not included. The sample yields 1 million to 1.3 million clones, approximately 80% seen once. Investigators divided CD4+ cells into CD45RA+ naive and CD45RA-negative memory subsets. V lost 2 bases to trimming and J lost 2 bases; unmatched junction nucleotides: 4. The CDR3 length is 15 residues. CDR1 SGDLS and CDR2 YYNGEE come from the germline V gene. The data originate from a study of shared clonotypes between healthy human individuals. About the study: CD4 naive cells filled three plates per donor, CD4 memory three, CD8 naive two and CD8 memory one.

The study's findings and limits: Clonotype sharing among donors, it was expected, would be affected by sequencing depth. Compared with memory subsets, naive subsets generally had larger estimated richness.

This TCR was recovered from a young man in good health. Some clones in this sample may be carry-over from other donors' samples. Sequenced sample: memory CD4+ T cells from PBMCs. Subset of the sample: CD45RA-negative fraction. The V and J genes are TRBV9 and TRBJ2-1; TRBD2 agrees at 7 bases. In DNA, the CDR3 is TGTGCCAGCAGCGTCGGCGGGAGAGCCTACAATGAGCAGTTCTTC. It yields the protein CASSVGGRAYNEQFF.